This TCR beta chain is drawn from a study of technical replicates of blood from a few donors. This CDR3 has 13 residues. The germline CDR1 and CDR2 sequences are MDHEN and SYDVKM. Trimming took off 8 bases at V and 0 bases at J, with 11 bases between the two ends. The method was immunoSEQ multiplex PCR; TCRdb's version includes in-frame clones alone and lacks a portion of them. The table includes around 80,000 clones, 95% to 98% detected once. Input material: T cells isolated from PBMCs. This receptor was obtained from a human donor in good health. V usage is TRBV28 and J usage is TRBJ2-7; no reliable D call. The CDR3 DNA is TGTGCCAGCTCGGTTCCGAGCTCCTACGAGCAGTACTTC. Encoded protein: CASSVPSSYEQYF.